Below are 5 T cell receptor beta chains sequenced from a single sample in a study of blood T cell repertoires in COVID-19. TCRdb's table, derived via immunoSEQ multiplex PCR, lists solely in-frame clones and lacks some. The sample lists under 150,000 clones; roughly 88% were seen once. The specimen was peripheral blood. These TCRs come from a human donor in a cohort sampled during active COVID-19.

The chain carries TRBV5-6 and TRBJ2-1; 11 bases agree with TRBD1. CDR1 is SGHDT and CDR2 is YYEEEE in the germline V gene. CDR3 size: 15 residues. The J segment lost 8 bases and the V segment lost 4 bases, leaving 8 bases of the junction unmatched. The CDR3 protein is CASSAGQGAIDEQFF. CDR3 nucleotides: TGTGCCAGCAGCGCAGGACAGGGGGCTATCGATGAGCAGTTCTTC.

This chain joins TRBV19 and TRBJ1-5; TRBD1 matches 7 bases. This CDR3 contains 15 residues. V was pared by 6 bases and J by 0 bases, with 5 bases of the junction left unmatched. Germline V gene lookup returns CDR1 LNHDA and CDR2 SQIVND (reference sequence). CDR3 in amino acids: CASSHRDSSNQPQHF. Written as DNA, the CDR3 is TGTGCCAGTAGCCACCGGGACAGTAGCAATCAGCCCCAGCATTTT.

This clone was detected once. V and J are TRBV4-3 and TRBJ2-7; D call uncertain. Germline V gene sequence: CDR1 LGHNA, CDR2 YSLEER. There are 14 residues in the CDR3. V gave up 1 base and J gave up 1 base, with 8 bases separating them. The CDR3 coding sequence is TGCGCCAGCAGCCAAGTACAGAGATCCTACGAGCAGTACTTC. As protein: CASSQVQRSYEQYF.

The chain employs TRBV5-1 and TRBJ1-1; 10 bases align to TRBD1. V dropped 3 bases and J dropped 6; count of bases not matched to a gene: 5. Looked up from germline, CDR1 is SGHRS and CDR2 is YFSETQ. This CDR3 contains 14 residues. The CDR3 nucleotides read TGCGCCAGCAGCTCGGGACAGGGGAGGGCTGAAGCTTTCTTT. Protein sequence: CASSSGQGRAEAFF.

This clone has a handful of counts. The genes are TRBV4-2 and TRBJ2-7, with D perhaps matching TRBD2 (7 bases). Per the germline V gene, CDR1 is LGHNA and CDR2 is YNFKEQ. The CDR3 covers 15 residues. V was pared by 0 bases and J by 5 bases, with 14 bases between. The CDR3 here is CASSQDLRGAHEQYF. DNA for the CDR3: TGTGCCAGCAGCCAAGATCTTCGGGGGGCCCACGAGCAGTACTTC.